Presented here are 27 T cell receptor beta chains from one specimen sequenced in a study of graft-versus-host responses after intestinal transplantation. No antigen is known for these receptors. Libraries were prepared by immunoSEQ multiplex PCR; TCRdb keeps only in-frame clonotypes and omits some of them. The sample has about 130,000 clones, more than 90% seen once; the top ten hold over 0.15%. This specimen consisted of unstimulated CD4+ T cells sorted from spleen or lymph node cells, obtained before intestinal transplant. Source of these receptors: a human donor who received an intestinal transplant.

The J gene is TRBJ2-6, the V gene TRBV30; D is ambiguous. Germline CDR1 is GTSNPN and CDR2 is SVGIG (reference sequence). Trimming took off 1 base at V and 0 bases at J, with 7 bases between the two ends. The CDR3 is 15 residues long. This CDR3 is CAWSGSSSGANVLTF. The CDR3 nucleotides are TGTGCCTGGAGTGGCTCCAGCTCTGGGGCCAACGTCCTGACTTTC.

This chain joins TRBV9 and TRBJ1-6; maybe TRBD1 (6 bases). Germline lookup yields CDR1 SGDLS and CDR2 YYNGEE. V was cut by 3 bases and J by 14 bases, with 18 bases left in between. CDR3 length equals 14 residues. CDR3 amino acids: CASSETGQQVSLHF. The DNA of the CDR3 is TGTGCCAGCAGCGAAACAGGACAGCAGGTTTCCCTCCACTTT.

This chain connects TRBV18 to TRBJ1-2, with 7 bases identical to TRBD1. CDR3 length: 15 residues. The junction had 4 bases not matched to a gene; V was cut back by 3 bases and J by 0 bases. The germline V gene encodes CDR1 KGHSH and CDR2 LQKENI. The CDR3 nucleotides are TGTGCCAGCTCACCTTCGGGACAGCCTAACTATGGCTACACCTTC. It is translated as CASSPSGQPNYGYTF.

V is TRBV9 and J is TRBJ2-1; D is possibly TRBD2 (6 bases). Germline CDR1 and CDR2: SGDLS and YYNGEE. The V end lost 0 bases, the J end lost 0 bases, and 7 bases lay between the germline ends. This CDR3 is 15 amino acids long. CDR3 in DNA: TGTGCCAGCAGCGTAGTCGGGGGCTCCTACAATGAGCAGTTCTTC. Encoded protein: CASSVVGGSYNEQFF. The complete variable domain, with remaining parts taken from reference TRBV9 and TRBJ2-1, reads DSGVTQTPKHLITATGQRVTLRCSPRSGDLSVYWYQQSLDQGLQFLIQYYNGEERAKGNILERFSAQQFPDLHSELNLSSLELGDSALYFCASSVVGGSYNEQFFGPGTRLTVL.

This chain links TRBV7-8 with TRBJ1-1; D might be TRBD1 (6 bases). The germline CDR1 and CDR2 sequences are SGHVS and FQNEAQ. The V and J ends lost 1 base and 11 bases respectively, with 20 bases between them. This CDR3 spans 15 amino acids. Here the CDR3 DNA reads TGTGCCAGCAGCTTAGACCCGGCGGGGGCAAGTCAGGCTTTCTTT. Protein product: CASSLDPAGASQAFF.

The chain carries TRBV9 and TRBJ2-1, with D uncertain. There are 13 residues in the CDR3. Trimming pared 2 bases from V and 4 bases from J, leaving 7 bases between. Germline V gene sequence: CDR1 SGDLS, CDR2 YYNGEE. CDR3 protein: CASSVGPYNEQFF. The CDR3 bases are TGTGCCAGCAGCGTGGGCCCGTACAATGAGCAGTTCTTC.

The chain is built from TRBV4-2 and TRBJ1-1; D not certain. Trimming cost V 0 bases and J 5 bases, with 7 bases left between them. From germline, CDR1 is LGHNA and CDR2 YNFKEQ. The CDR3 has 13 amino acids. CDR3 loop: CASSQDSYTEAFF. The CDR3 DNA reads TGTGCCAGCAGCCAAGATTCCTATACTGAAGCTTTCTTT.

The chain is built from TRBV6-5 and TRBJ1-4, with D possibly TRBD1 on 5 matching bases. The CDR3 has 15 amino acids. Germline V gene lookup returns CDR1 MNHEY and CDR2 SVGAGI. The V end was cut by 0 bases, the J end by 7 bases, with 12 bases between. CDR3 in amino acids: CASSYSQGSSEKLFF. CDR3 DNA sequence: TGTGCCAGCAGTTACTCGCAGGGATCGAGTGAAAAACTGTTTTTT.

The rearrangement uses TRBV5-1 and TRBJ1-1; D is possibly TRBD1 (5 bases). CDR3 size: 15 residues. Germline-derived CDR1 and CDR2 are SGHRS and YFSETQ. Trimming shortened V by 0 bases and J by 4 bases, and 13 bases separated the two germline ends. The DNA for the CDR3 is TGCGCCAGCAGCTTGGGGATGACGAGGGGCACTGAAGCTTTCTTT. Its translation: CASSLGMTRGTEAFF.

The genes are TRBV29-1 and TRBJ2-5; 8 bases fit TRBD1. Per the germline V gene, CDR1 is SQVTM and CDR2 is ANQGSEA. V shed 7 bases, J shed 5 bases, and the junction held 6 bases outside the gene matches. The CDR3 is 12 residues long. The CDR3 DNA reads as TGCAGCGCCGACAGGGGAGGTGAGACCCAGTACTTC. Translating gives CSADRGGETQYF.

The chain has TRBV4-2 and TRBJ1-1; D not resolved. The CDR3 runs 14 residues. In germline, CDR1 is LGHNA, CDR2 YNFKEQ. Trimming took off 0 bases at V and 2 bases at J, with 7 bases between the two ends. DNA of the CDR3: TGTGCCAGCAGCCAAGATGGGCTTAACACTGAAGCTTTCTTT. It yields the protein CASSQDGLNTEAFF.

The gene calls are TRBV10-2 and TRBJ2-1; D remains unclear. The V gene lost 3 bases and the J gene lost 3 bases, with 9 bases spanning the gap. Germline V gene data show CDR1 as WSHSY and CDR2 as SAAADI. CDR3 length: 14 residues. The CDR3 sequence is CASSDPEHYNEQFF. CDR3 sequence (DNA): TGCGCCAGCAGTGATCCAGAACACTACAATGAGCAGTTCTTC.

The J gene is TRBJ2-3, the V gene TRBV7-3; unclear D gene. The CDR3 contains 14 residues. From germline, CDR1 is SGHTA and CDR2 FQGTGA. The V end lost 1 base, the J end lost 3 bases, and 8 bases lay between the germline ends. CDR3 residues: CASSLIYGTDTQYF. CDR3 DNA: TGTGCCAGCAGCTTAATTTATGGAACAGATACGCAGTATTTT.

This clone was detected only once. The V call is TRBV6-6, the J call TRBJ2-1; maybe TRBD1 (5 bases). V gave up 6 bases and J gave up 5 bases, with 17 bases separating them. Germline loops: CDR1 MNHNY, CDR2 SVGAGI (reference sequence). The CDR3 contains 15 residues. The CDR3: CASRNGPFRDNEQFF. The CDR3 bases are TGTGCCAGCAGAAACGGCCCTTTCAGGGACAATGAGCAGTTCTTC.

This chain uses TRBV6-5 with TRBJ1-6; D gene ambiguous. V gave up 2 bases and J gave up 10 bases, with 18 bases separating them. Germline values: CDR1 MNHEY, CDR2 SVGAGI. This CDR3 has 16 residues. Here the CDR3 DNA reads TGTGCCAGCAGTTACCTTTTCGGTACTCAGGAGTCACCCCTCCACTTT. Amino acid sequence: CASSYLFGTQESPLHF.

The CDR3: CAISNHDTNVLTF. CDR3 in DNA: TGTGCCATCAGTAACCACGATACCAACGTCCTGACTTTC. The J gene is TRBJ2-6, the V gene TRBV10-3; D ambiguous. This CDR3 has 13 residues. Germline loops: CDR1 ENHRY, CDR2 SYGVKD. V was clipped by 5 bases and J by 8 bases, with 10 bases between them.

This chain connects TRBV4-1 to TRBJ2-7, with D perhaps given as TRBD1 or TRBD2 (5 bases each). Per germline, CDR1 MGHRA and CDR2 YSYEKL. The germline V and J ends were trimmed by 1 base and 4 bases, with 11 bases remaining between them. This CDR3 region has 14 residues. The CDR3 reads CASSQGSGGYEQYF. The CDR3 DNA follows: TGCGCCAGCAGCCAAGGTTCTGGGGGATACGAGCAGTACTTC.

V gene TRBV2 combines with J gene TRBJ1-6; 8 bases are a match to TRBD1. Germline CDR1 SNHLY, CDR2 FYNNEI. V lost 6 bases, J lost 9 bases, and 1 base stayed unmatched. CDR3 length: 12 residues. In nucleotides, the CDR3 is TGTGCCAGCAGCACAGGGGGTTCACCCCTCCACTTT. Amino acid sequence: CASSTGGSPLHF.

This rearrangement joins TRBV19 to TRBJ1-2; D is unresolved. The V and J ends lost 6 bases and 3 bases respectively, with 5 bases between them. The germline gives CDR1 LNHDA, CDR2 SQIVND (reference sequence). The length of the CDR3 is 11 residues. The chain's CDR3 is CASRTHYGYTF. CDR3 sequence (DNA): TGTGCCAGTAGAACCCACTATGGCTACACCTTC.

The gene calls are TRBV15 and TRBJ2-3; TRBD1 is a possible D gene (7 bases). This CDR3 is built from 16 residues. CDR1 is LNHNV and CDR2 is YYDKDF in the germline V gene (reference sequence). V dropped 5 bases and J dropped 1 base, with 16 bases sitting between them. CDR3 nucleotides: TGTGCCACCAGCCGACAGGGAGGACTTGGCACAGATACGCAGTATTTT. Translating gives CATSRQGGLGTDTQYF.

The gene calls are TRBV30 and TRBJ1-4; 7 nucleotides line up with TRBD1. V lost 1 base to trimming and J lost 0 bases; unmatched junction nucleotides: 8. The germline V gene has CDR1 GTSNPN and CDR2 SVGIG (reference sequence). The CDR3 consists of 17 residues. The CDR3 sequence: CAWSGVGRGTTNEKLFF. The CDR3 DNA follows: TGTGCCTGGAGTGGGGTGGGCAGGGGGACAACTAATGAAAAACTGTTTTTT.

The gene calls are TRBV7-9 and TRBJ2-3; D is ambiguous. From germline, CDR1 is SEHNR and CDR2 FQNEAQ (reference sequence). Trimming cost V 1 base and J 10 bases, with 6 bases left between them. The CDR3 covers 11 residues. This CDR3 is CASSLGRAQYF. In DNA, the CDR3 is TGTGCCAGCAGCTTAGGAAGGGCGCAGTATTTT.

The chain couples TRBV5-1 to TRBJ2-1; 7 bases agree with TRBD1. Looked up from germline, CDR1 is SGHRS and CDR2 is YFSETQ. This CDR3 has 15 residues. J was trimmed by 5 bases and V by 0 bases; bases with no gene match: 5. The CDR3 DNA reads as TGCGCCAGCAGCTTGGGTCCAGGGGGAGACAATGAGCAGTTCTTC. This sequence encodes CASSLGPGGDNEQFF.

The rearrangement uses TRBV6-6 and TRBJ2-3, with no clear D. The V end was cut by 3 bases, the J end by 6 bases, with 7 bases between. Germline V lookup: CDR1 MNHNY, CDR2 SVGAGI (reference sequence). The CDR3 contains 12 residues. This CDR3 reads CASSYSSDTQYF. DNA of the CDR3: TGTGCCAGCAGTTATTCTTCGGATACGCAGTATTTT.

The chain links TRBV15 to TRBJ2-5; TRBD2 is a possible D gene (7 bases). The germline V gene encodes CDR1 LNHNV and CDR2 YYDKDF (reference sequence). Trimming took off 0 bases at V and 1 base at J, with 12 bases between the two ends. This CDR3 spans 16 amino acids. CDR3 sequence: CATSRDRAGAQETQYF. The CDR3 DNA reads TGTGCCACCAGCAGAGATCGGGCGGGGGCCCAAGAGACCCAGTACTTC.

Only one count was recorded for this clone. The chain carries TRBV4-1 and TRBJ2-5; D is undetermined. Germline CDR1 reads MGHRA; CDR2 reads YSYEKL. The germline V and J ends were trimmed by 2 bases and 5 bases, with 9 bases remaining between them. CDR3 length: 13 residues. The CDR3 here is CASSQLVRETQYF. DNA of the CDR3: TGCGCCAGCAGCCAACTGGTTCGGGAGACCCAGTACTTC.

This sequence joins TRBV19 and TRBJ2-3; maybe TRBD2 (6 bases). The CDR3 covers 15 residues. Trimming pared 5 bases from V and 6 bases from J, leaving 18 bases between. CDR1 LNHDA and CDR2 SQIVND come from the germline V gene (reference sequence). CDR3 nucleotides: TGTGCCAGTAGTCCTAGCGCTCGAGCGTTGGATACGCAGTATTTT. Amino acid sequence: CASSPSARALDTQYF.